The 15 T cell receptor beta chains listed next were all sequenced from one sample in a study of blood T cell repertoires in COVID-19 (dated by TCRdb to the early 2020s). The library was made by the immunoSEQ multiplex PCR assay. The table was pulled from immuneACCESS by TCRdb, which kept in-frame rearrangements only. Such tables lose some clones; where checked, under half of the loss comes from unresolved V genes, and the rest has no known cause. The sample profile shows fewer than 250,000 clones; 90% of them were found once. Around 0.87% of the sample is in the top ten clones. Input material: PBMCs or T cells enriched from blood (not recorded which). These receptors were taken from a man aged 45 to 65 who had been exposed to COVID-19.

V gene TRBV18 combines with J gene TRBJ2-5; perhaps TRBD1 as D (5 bases). This CDR3 is 15 amino acids long. Germline V gives CDR1 KGHSH, CDR2 LQKENI. Between the trimmed V and J ends, which lost 2 bases and 2 bases, there was a span of 12 bases. The CDR3 loop reads CASSPGAGPQETQYF. For the CDR3, the DNA is TGTGCCAGCTCACCAGGTGCAGGGCCTCAAGAGACCCAGTACTTC.

The V and J genes are TRBV30 and TRBJ2-3, with 10 bases aligning to TRBD2. Germline V gene data show CDR1 as GTSNPN and CDR2 as SVGIG (reference sequence). This CDR3 is built from 16 residues. Trimming at V came to 1 base and at J to 6 bases, leaving 10 bases not matched to a gene. CDR3 coding DNA: TGTGCCTGGAGTGACCTGGGAGCGGGAGGGATGGATACGCAGTATTTT. Translation gives CAWSDLGAGGMDTQYF.

The chain is built from TRBV2 and TRBJ2-5; D gene uncertain. The germline CDR1 and CDR2 sequences are SNHLY and FYNNEI. The CDR3 covers 15 residues. V was pared by 3 bases and J by 4 bases, with 15 bases between. The CDR3, as DNA: TGTGCCAGCAGTGAGGAAATGGCTAGGCCAGAGACCCAGTACTTC. This sequence encodes CASSEEMARPETQYF.

This sequence joins TRBV6-5 and TRBJ2-5; TRBD2 matches at 8 bases. Trimming took 10 bases from V and 1 from J; bases not matched to a gene: 11. Germline V gene data show CDR1 as MNHEY and CDR2 as SVGAGI. The CDR3 totals 15 residues. Written as DNA, the CDR3 is TGTGCCACCCGGGAGGGTAGCGGGGTCCAAGAGACCCAGTACTTC. This gives the protein CATREGSGVQETQYF.

The rearrangement joins TRBV7-3 to TRBJ1-2, with a possible D match to TRBD1 (5 bases). The CDR3 runs 14 residues. Germline-derived CDR1 and CDR2 are SGHTA and FQGTGA. Trimming removed 5 bases from V and 7 bases from J, with 17 bases in between. The CDR3 sequence is CASSPSPSQGGYTF. The CDR3 nucleotides are TGTGCCAGCAGCCCAAGTCCGTCTCAGGGTGGCTACACCTTC.

This chain links TRBV28 with TRBJ2-1; D is uncertain. V lost 6 bases to trimming and J lost 2 bases, with 14 bases between them. The CDR3 is 15 residues long. In germline, CDR1 is MDHEN, CDR2 SYDVKM. The CDR3 DNA is TGTGCCAGCAGACCCTTAGCAGAAACCTACAATGAGCAGTTCTTC. This sequence encodes CASRPLAETYNEQFF.

This clone showed up just a few times. The chain employs TRBV4-2 and TRBJ1-2; D is uncertain. This CDR3 spans 14 amino acids. Trimming took 4 bases from V and 0 from J, leaving 9 bases between them. Looked up from germline, CDR1 is LGHNA and CDR2 is YNFKEQ. The CDR3 coding sequence is TGTGCCAGCAGCCTCGTCGGGGCTAACTATGGCTACACCTTC. This translates into CASSLVGANYGYTF.

This clone has a single count. The gene calls are TRBV10-2 and TRBJ1-5; no reliable D call. Germline V gene lookup returns CDR1 WSHSY and CDR2 SAAADI. This CDR3 contains 12 residues. V lost 3 bases to trimming and J lost 5 bases, with 5 bases between them. For the CDR3, the DNA is TGCGCCAGCAGTGATCGGTATCAGCCCCAGCATTTT. Its translation: CASSDRYQPQHF.

The chain couples TRBV28 to TRBJ1-3; the match to TRBD1 covers 7 bases. The germline gives CDR1 MDHEN, CDR2 SYDVKM. The junction had 4 bases not matched to a gene; V was cut back by 3 bases and J by 2 bases. CDR3 size: 15 residues. CDR3 in amino acids: CASSFTGTAGNTIYF. The CDR3 nucleotides are TGTGCCAGCAGTTTTACCGGGACAGCTGGAAACACCATATATTTT. Using reference TRBV28 and TRBJ1-3 for the parts outside the CDR3, the full variable domain is DVKVTQSSRYLVKRTGEKVFLECVQDMDHENMFWYRQDPGLGLRLIYFSYDVKMKEKGDIPEGYSVSREKKERFSLILESASTNQTSMYLCASSFTGTAGNTIYFGEGSWLTVV.

J is TRBJ1-6 and V is TRBV18, with D possibly TRBD1 on 6 matching bases. The V and J ends lost 6 bases and 7 bases respectively, with 16 bases between them. CDR1 is KGHSH, CDR2 LQKENI, per germline. This CDR3 has 15 residues. CDR3 bases: TGTGCCAGCTCGCCCACGGCCGGACAGAATTCACCCCTCCACTTT. Its protein product is CASSPTAGQNSPLHF.

This clone was seen a single time. The chain uses TRBV27 and TRBJ1-6; 10 positions match TRBD1. Germline V lookup: CDR1 MNHEY, CDR2 SMNVEV (reference sequence). This CDR3 has 16 amino acids. With V trimmed by 5 bases and J by 8 bases, 9 bases remained unmatched. The CDR3 bases are TGTGCCAGCAGTCCCCGCCCCGGACAGGGGGATTCACCCCTCCACTTT. Translating gives CASSPRPGQGDSPLHF.

This rearrangement joins TRBV5-1 to TRBJ1-4; 7 positions match TRBD1. CDR3 length: 14 residues. Germline V gene sequence: CDR1 SGHRS, CDR2 YFSETQ. The J segment lost 9 bases and the V segment lost 4 bases, leaving 9 bases of the junction unmatched. CDR3 amino acids: CASSTDRRSQKLFF. Here the CDR3 DNA reads TGCGCCAGCAGCACGGACAGGAGGAGCCAAAAACTGTTTTTT.

The chain joins TRBV5-8 to TRBJ1-2; D unclear. Germline V CDR1 and CDR2: SGHTS, YDEGEE. With 2 bases removed from V and 7 bases from J, the gap between germline ends came to 9 bases. This CDR3 region has 12 residues. DNA for the CDR3: TGTGCCAGCAGCTTTTCGAGTATTGGCTACACCTTC. Translated, it gives CASSFSSIGYTF.

The chain joins TRBV29-1 to TRBJ1-5, with D possibly being TRBD1 (6 bases). The germline V and J ends were trimmed by 5 bases and 3 bases, with 14 bases remaining between them. Germline CDR1 and CDR2: SQVTM and ANQGSEA. The length of the CDR3 is 14 residues. For the CDR3, the DNA is TGCAGCGTTACAGGGAGCAGTATCAATCAGCCCCAGCATTTT. Residues: CSVTGSSINQPQHF.

The chain couples TRBV27 to TRBJ1-1; TRBD1 aligns across 9 bases. CDR1 and CDR2 from the germline V gene are MNHEY and SMNVEV (reference sequence). The CDR3 spans 13 residues. V trimming: 4 bases; J trimming: 10 bases; junction bases outside the gene matches: 7. CDR3 protein: CASSSRTGVVAFF. Here the CDR3 DNA reads TGTGCCAGCAGTTCTCGGACAGGGGTTGTAGCTTTCTTT.